Presented here are 10 T cell receptor beta chains from one specimen sequenced in a study of shared clonotypes between healthy human individuals. TCRdb's copy holds only in-frame clones and misses some; the assay was immunoSEQ multiplex PCR. The table has approximately 980,000 clones, more than 75% seen once. Sequenced sample: memory CD4+ T cells sorted from blood. Sample subset: CD45RA-negative fraction. These receptor sequences come from a man in his late teens or twenties in good health.

This chain uses TRBV9 with TRBJ2-2; tentatively, D is TRBD1 (5 bases). The germline gives CDR1 SGDLS, CDR2 YYNGEE. The ends were cut back, 0 bases at V and 6 bases at J, with 6 bases in the middle. The CDR3 runs 13 residues. The CDR3 region has the DNA TGTGCCAGCAGCGTAGGACAGCCCGGGGAGCTGTTTTTT. Amino acid sequence: CASSVGQPGELFF.

The CDR3 reads CASSHHGYWGQGLTDTQYF. DNA of the CDR3: TGTGCCAGCAGCCACCACGGTTATTGGGGACAGGGGCTCACAGATACGCAGTATTTT. The gene calls are TRBV11-3 and TRBJ2-3; 10 bases align to TRBD1. This CDR3 region has 19 residues. Germline lookup yields CDR1 SGHNT and CDR2 YENEEA. Trimming removed 5 bases from V and 2 bases from J; junction bases left unmatched: 16.

The chain has TRBV5-1 and TRBJ2-7, with 12 positions matching TRBD2. There are 16 residues in the CDR3. The V and J ends lost 3 bases and 0 bases, in that order; junction bases with no gene match: 4. CDR1 and CDR2 from the germline V gene are SGHRS and YFSETQ. The CDR3 reads CASSSGLAGISYEQYF. DNA of the CDR3: TGCGCCAGCAGCTCGGGACTAGCGGGCATCTCCTACGAGCAGTACTTC. Filled out from reference TRBV5-1 and TRBJ2-7, the complete variable domain reads KAGVTQTPRYLIKTRGQQVTLSCSPISGHRSVSWYQQTPGQGLQFLFEYFSETQRNKGNFPGRFSGRQFSNSRSEMNVSTLELGDSALYLCASSSGLAGISYEQYFGPGTRLTVT.

This chain links TRBV11-3 with TRBJ2-2; a weak D match, TRBD2 (5 bases). CDR3 length: 14 amino acids. Germline loops: CDR1 SGHNT, CDR2 YENEEA. V lost 6 bases to trimming and J lost 3 bases, with 11 bases between them. The CDR3 region is CASSLTGDTGELFF. In DNA form, the CDR3 reads TGTGCCAGCAGTTTAACCGGGGACACCGGGGAGCTGTTTTTT.

The rearrangement uses TRBV7-2 and TRBJ2-1; D possibly corresponds to TRBD2 (6 bases). CDR1 and CDR2 from the germline V gene are SGHTA and FQGNSA. Trimming took 11 bases from V and 3 from J, leaving 14 bases between them. This CDR3 has 13 amino acids. This chain's CDR3 is CASGSSFYNEQFF. As DNA, the CDR3 is TGTGCCTCCGGGAGTTCCTTCTACAATGAGCAGTTCTTC.

The chain uses TRBV2 and TRBJ2-7; D unclear. V was trimmed by 4 bases and J by 4 bases, leaving 17 bases between them. The CDR3 is 15 residues long. The germline V gene has CDR1 SNHLY and CDR2 FYNNEI. The CDR3, as DNA: TGTGCCAGCAGTGTCGGGCCGGCAGAGATGTACGAGCAGTACTTC. Translated, it gives CASSVGPAEMYEQYF.

V and J are TRBV7-9 and TRBJ1-6; D might be TRBD1 (5 bases). Per germline, CDR1 SEHNR and CDR2 FQNEAQ (reference sequence). Trimming left V 4 bases short and J 6 bases short, with 7 bases between. CDR3 length: 13 amino acids. This chain's CDR3 is CASSYDSNSPLHF. DNA for the CDR3: TGTGCCAGCAGCTACGACAGTAATTCACCCCTCCACTTT. The variable domain in full, with the rest retrieved from reference TRBV7-9 and TRBJ1-6, is DTGVSQNPRHKITKRGQNVTFRCDPISEHNRLYWYRQTLGQGPEFLTYFQNEAQLEKSRLLSDRFSAERPKGSFSTLEIQRTEQGDSAMYLCASSYDSNSPLHFGNGTRLTVT.

The J gene is TRBJ2-1, the V gene TRBV19; 14 positions agree with TRBD2. Per the germline V gene, CDR1 is LNHDA and CDR2 is SQIVND (reference sequence). The CDR3 extends over 18 amino acids. V shed 1 base, J shed 1 base, and the junction held 3 bases outside the gene matches. DNA of the CDR3: TGTGCCAGTAGTATAGGGACTAGCGGGGGGAAGTCCTACAATGAGCAGTTCTTC. It codes for CASSIGTSGGKSYNEQFF. The full variable domain, rest sourced from reference TRBV19 and TRBJ2-1, is DGGITQSPKYLFRKEGQNVTLSCEQNLNHDAMYWYRQDPGQGLRLIYYSQIVNDFQKGDIAEGYSVSREKKESFPLTVTSAQKNPTAFYLCASSIGTSGGKSYNEQFFGPGTRLTVL.

The chain combines TRBV6-6 with TRBJ1-5; 8 bases line up with TRBD1. This CDR3 spans 16 amino acids. V lost 0 bases to trimming and J lost 3 bases; unmatched junction nucleotides: 4. Germline V gene sequence: CDR1 MNHNY, CDR2 SVGAGI (reference sequence). DNA of the CDR3: TGTGCCAGCAGTTACTCAGACAGGGGAAACAATCAGCCCCAGCATTTT. Translation: CASSYSDRGNNQPQHF.

The CDR3 sequence is CASSFHAGAYEQYF. The DNA of the CDR3 is TGCGCCAGCAGCTTCCATGCGGGAGCCTACGAGCAGTACTTC. The V call is TRBV5-1, the J call TRBJ2-7; 7 bases agree with TRBD2. The CDR3 has 14 residues. Trimming removed 2 bases from V and 2 bases from J; junction bases left unmatched: 4. Per the germline V gene, CDR1 is SGHRS and CDR2 is YFSETQ.